This T cell receptor (beta chain) was recorded in a study of long-term antiretroviral therapy in people with HIV. Study-level points and caveats: Once patients were on ART, diversity went higher but still fell short of transplant donor controls. CDR3 length ranges were narrower in HIV repertoires than in controls. Specimens of blood were obtained during 2004 to 2017, possibly under older ART regimens.

Survey-level immunoSEQ v3.0 assays were run. The protocol was immunoSEQ multiplex PCR, while the TCRdb copy is restricted to in-frame clones and leaves out a portion. The sample records over 20,000 clones, 80% to 85% being singletons. Treated in the United States were all of the participants with HIV. As regards this clone: Its antigen is still unknown.

Sequenced here: unsorted PBMCs, sampled 0.4 years after starting antiretroviral therapy. This TCR derives from a middle-aged man with HIV.

In DNA form, the CDR3 reads TGCGCCAGCAGCCAGCCCGGGACAGGATCCTACGAGCAGTACTTC. It encodes CASSQPGTGSYEQYF. This rearrangement joins TRBV4-1 to TRBJ2-7, with 8 bases matching TRBD1. The CDR3 loop spans 15 amino acids. Unmatched junction bases numbered 5, after V lost 3 bases and J lost 1 base. Germline V lookup: CDR1 MGHRA, CDR2 YSYEKL.